The entry that follows covers one T cell receptor beta chain sequence. Its antigen is undetermined. Likely unrecorded immune exposures existed in these nominally healthy donors. This specimen comes from a study of cytomegalovirus exposure and HLA in healthy donors. J was trimmed by 4 bases and V by 1 base; bases with no gene match: 4. CDR3 length: 15 amino acids. Germline CDR1 SGHAT, CDR2 FQNNGV. The PCR ran on 60 Vbeta and 13 Jbeta primers. The data were produced by immunoSEQ multiplex PCR, yet TCRdb's version contains in-frame clones alone and is incomplete. The table has 150,000 to 170,000 clones, roughly 80% seen once. Points from the study as a whole: Other equally common chains were less clonally expanded than HLA-associated TCR beta chains, a later analysis showed. The majority of TCR sequences were rare, yet some public TCRs appeared in many donors.

Sequenced material: PBMCs. The receptor comes from a man between 18 and 29 years old in good health and CMV-seronegative. The chain uses TRBV11-2 and TRBJ2-3; 8 nucleotides align to TRBD2. The CDR3, as DNA: TGTGCCAGCAGCTTAGCCGTGACTAGCGCAGATACGCAGTATTTT. It codes for CASSLAVTSADTQYF.